This T cell receptor beta chain emerged from a study of T cell repertoires in cytomegalovirus infection. About the study: Newly reported HLA-C-restricted and thoroughly characterized HLA-B-restricted CMV epitopes were employed. It was the public TCR beta signatures that indicated both CMV infection and matching HLA type.

J lost 0 bases, V lost 5 bases, and 1 base had no gene match. The CDR3 spans 14 residues. Germline V gene lookup returns CDR1 SEHNR and CDR2 FQNEAQ (reference sequence). With respect to this clonotype: The antigen is unknown.

Using its own MiXCR run on the reads, TCRdb lists one record per CDR3 protein. The table has 800,000 to 950,000 distinct CDR3 sequences, 30% to 35% seen once. The source was cultured CD8+ T cells from PBMCs, collected from culture after CMV antigen stimulation. The source of this sequence is a human donor in good health (CMV status not recorded). Some clones in this sample may be carry-over from other donors' samples. The chain has TRBV7-9 and TRBJ2-1; 7 nucleotides line up with TRBD2. For the CDR3, the DNA is TGTGCCAGCAGCACTAGCGCCTCCTACAATGAGCAGTTCTTC. It yields the protein CASSTSASYNEQFF.